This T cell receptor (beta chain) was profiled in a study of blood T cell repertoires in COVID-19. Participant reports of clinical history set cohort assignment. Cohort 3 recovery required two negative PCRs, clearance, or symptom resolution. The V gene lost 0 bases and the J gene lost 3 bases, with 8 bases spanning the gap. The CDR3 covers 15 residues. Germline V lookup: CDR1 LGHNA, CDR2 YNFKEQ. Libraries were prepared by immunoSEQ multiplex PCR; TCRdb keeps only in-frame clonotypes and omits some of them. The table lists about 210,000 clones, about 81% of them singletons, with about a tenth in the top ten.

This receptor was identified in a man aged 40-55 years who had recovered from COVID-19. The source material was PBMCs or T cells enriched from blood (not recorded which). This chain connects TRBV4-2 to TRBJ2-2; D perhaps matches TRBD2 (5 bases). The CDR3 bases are TGTGCCAGCAGCCAAGAGGACTTTTACACCGGGGAGCTGTTTTTT. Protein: CASSQEDFYTGELFF.